The rows below give T cell receptor beta chains drawn from one sample of a study of blood T cells in healthy people across ages. Each CDR3 protein gets one entry after TCRdb re-called the 5' RACE reads with MiXCR. The sample consists of about 500,000 distinct CDR3 sequences, about 24% of them appearing once. The sample was also reused in another study, on T cells of mothers and their children.

The specimen sequenced was blood. Source of these receptors: a boy aged 5 to 17 in good health. Both conserved end residues are part of each CDR3. D genes are given only for firm matches. Clone size, where shown, is once, few, many, or a class for clones that have expanded.

15	TRBJ1-1	NA	TRBV29-1	NA	CSVDLPGHMNTEAFF	TGCAGCGTCGACCTACCGGGACATATGAACACTGAAGCTTTCTTT
18	TRBJ2-1	TRBD1	TRBV7-2	NA	CASSFNLPGQGPYNEQFF	TGTGCCAGCAGCTTCAACTTACCTGGACAGGGTCCCTACAATGAGCAGTTCTTC
15	TRBJ2-5	NA	TRBV6-5	NA	CASSTLTGRGETQYF	TGTGCCAGCAGTACCTTAACGGGGAGAGGTGAGACCCAGTACTTC
15	TRBJ2-5	TRBD2	TRBV13	NA	CASSLLAGEQETQYF	TGTGCCAGCAGCTTACTAGCGGGGGAGCAAGAGACCCAGTACTTC
23	TRBJ2-1	TRBD2	TRBV12-3/TRBV12-4	few	CASSLGRLLRGLAGGRNLNEQFF	TGTGCCAGCAGTTTAGGCCGACTTTTAAGGGGACTAGCGGGAGGACGCAATCTGAATGAGCAGTTCTTC
14	TRBJ2-7	NA	TRBV4-3	NA	CASSQSTGSYEQYF	TGCGCCAGCAGCCAATCGACAGGCTCCTACGAGCAGTACTTC
13	TRBJ2-7	NA	TRBV29-1	few	CSVDQEPPYEQYF	TGCAGCGTTGACCAGGAACCCCCCTACGAGCAGTACTTC
12	TRBJ2-7	TRBD1	TRBV24-1	NA	CATIPGQGQQYF	TGTGCCACCATTCCCGGACAGGGACAACAGTACTTC
12	TRBJ2-7	NA	TRBV29-1	NA	CSVRSGSYEQYF	TGCAGCGTTCGGAGCGGTTCCTACGAGCAGTACTTC
15	TRBJ2-7	TRBD1	TRBV5-1	few	CASSPWTGRPYEQYF	TGCGCCAGCAGCCCATGGACAGGGCGCCCCTACGAGCAGTACTTC
13	TRBJ1-2	NA	TRBV21-1	many	CASSKSDPRGGTF	TGTGCCAGCAGCAAATCCGATCCCCGCGGGGGCACCTTC
15	TRBJ1-1	TRBD1	TRBV12-3/TRBV12-4	NA	CASSLGQGGATEAFF	TGTGCCAGCAGTTTGGGGCAGGGGGGGGCTACTGAAGCTTTCTTT
13	TRBJ2-7	NA	TRBV28	few	CASRSGREYEQYF	TGTGCCAGCAGATCAGGACGGGAATACGAGCAGTACTTC
14	TRBJ2-5	TRBD1	TRBV5-1	NA	CASSVRTGQETQYF	TGCGCCAGCAGCGTTAGGACAGGTCAAGAGACCCAGTACTTC
12	TRBJ2-5	NA	TRBV2	few	CASSELRETQYF	TGTGCCAGCAGTGAATTAAGGGAGACCCAGTACTTC
14	TRBJ2-5	NA	TRBV5-1	many	CASSSQGNGETQYF	TGCGCCAGCAGCTCCCAGGGTAATGGAGAGACCCAGTACTTC
17	TRBJ2-4	TRBD2	TRBV4-1	many	CASSQGWRGGSKNIQYF	TGCGCCAGCAGCCAAGGATGGCGGGGGGGCTCCAAAAACATTCAGTACTTC
15	TRBJ2-3	NA	TRBV6-1	NA	CASSEAGISRDTQYF	TGTGCCAGCAGCGAAGCCGGGATCTCAAGGGATACGCAGTATTTT
16	TRBJ2-5	TRBD2	TRBV4-3	NA	CASSHGLAGGPQTQYF	TGCGCCAGCAGCCACGGACTAGCGGGGGGGCCCCAGACCCAGTACTTC
16	TRBJ2-1	TRBD2	TRBV12-3/TRBV12-4	NA	CASSFFSGGAYNEQFF	TGTGCCAGCAGTTTTTTCTCGGGAGGCGCCTACAATGAGCAGTTCTTC
16	TRBJ2-1	NA	TRBV4-1	NA	CASSQDSLGFYNEQFF	TGCGCCAGCAGCCAAGATAGCCTAGGCTTCTACAATGAGCAGTTCTTC
15	TRBJ1-5	NA	TRBV7-9	few	CASSLGYRADQPQHF	TGTGCCAGCAGCTTAGGGTATAGGGCGGATCAGCCCCAGCATTTT
15	TRBJ2-3	NA	TRBV7-2	few	CASSLYSAWADTQYF	TGTGCCAGCAGCTTATATTCCGCGTGGGCAGATACGCAGTATTTT
15	TRBJ2-1	NA	TRBV7-9	NA	CASSLNSASYNEQFF	TGTGCCAGCAGCTTAAACAGCGCCTCCTACAATGAGCAGTTCTTC
16	TRBJ1-1	TRBD1	TRBV9	NA	CASSRDRGPGDTEAFF	TGTGCCAGCAGTCGAGACAGGGGGCCGGGGGACACTGAAGCTTTCTTT
18	TRBJ1-6	NA	TRBV11-2	few	CASSLALGPPGIESPLHF	TGTGCCAGCAGCTTAGCCCTCGGTCCCCCCGGGATAGAGTCACCCCTCCACTTT
15	TRBJ2-5	NA	TRBV5-1	NA	CASSLIVGVQETQYF	TGCGCCAGCAGCTTGATAGTCGGGGTCCAAGAGACCCAGTACTTC
17	TRBJ2-2	TRBD2	TRBV6-2/TRBV6-3	NA	CASSYPGIAGSAGELFF	TGTGCCAGCAGTTACCCCGGGATAGCGGGGTCGGCCGGGGAGCTGTTTTTT
16	TRBJ2-5	TRBD2	TRBV15	few	CATSGWGTSGKETQYF	TGTGCCACCAGCGGGTGGGGGACTAGCGGGAAGGAGACCCAGTACTTC
12	TRBJ2-4	NA	TRBV6-2/TRBV6-3	NA	CASRQRYGIQYF	TGTGCCAGCAGGCAGAGGTATGGCATTCAGTACTTC
14	TRBJ2-5	NA	TRBV25-1	few	CASGSLGSVAERYF	TGTGCCAGCGGTTCCCTGGGCAGCGTGGCCGAGCGGTACTTC
14	TRBJ2-5	TRBD2	TRBV7-2	few	CAGSTRENQETQYF	TGTGCCGGCAGCACGCGGGAGAATCAAGAGACCCAGTACTTC
18	TRBJ2-1	TRBD2	TRBV3-1	NA	CASSQETSGSIGDNEQFF	TGTGCCAGCAGCCAAGAAACTAGCGGGAGTATTGGGGACAATGAGCAGTTCTTC